Sequencing of this T cell receptor beta chain was carried out in a study of cytomegalovirus exposure and HLA in healthy donors (dated by TCRdb to 2016 to 2017). About the full investigation: An earlier analysis of roughly 630 of the donors reported approximately 300 Gb of sequence data and 117 million unique TCR beta sequences from about 179 million T cells. Of the roughly 400 genotyped donors, about 80% fell in the genetic ancestry cluster associated with self-reported Caucasian donors. Because of strong linkage in the cohort, four or five DR-DQ haplotypes were treated as single units for association and clustering. Besides the first cohort of roughly 640 subjects, a separate validation cohort made up of some 110 different subjects was used. The T cell repertoires of roughly 660 subjects were profiled by immunosequencing and related to cytomegalovirus serostatus. Among around 400 genotyped donors of the cohort, an average of around 220,000 unique TCR beta nucleotide sequences was sequenced per donor, of which about 19% were non-productive. Donor age, sex, ethnicity and CMV serostatus were compiled alongside the repertoire data. Every discovery cohort repertoire had been produced on one sequencing platform. Rather than drawing on any new phenotypic data, the later analysis identified candidate immune exposures from TCR beta sequences and the way those sequences occurred across donors. Class I and class II HLA loci were covered by the typing at four-digit resolution. The study aimed to test whether signatures of past pathogen exposure could be identified by cataloging public T cell receptors. The number of typed donors differed by locus: about 629-630 for A, B, C, DRB1 and DQB1; some 540 for DQA1; over 600 for DPA1; and around 490 for DPB1. Approximately 300 gigabases of sequencing data and tens of millions of unique TCR sequences made up an early release that covered nearly 650 HLA-typed donors. An earlier analysis of 587 of the donors used high-throughput TCR beta sequencing to judge whether each TCR beta V gene segment behaved as functional or pseudogenic. A later analysis re-analyzed previously published TCR beta repertoires from several hundred donors and added high-resolution HLA genotyping to study TCR occurrence patterns. Genome-wide SNP genotypes for about 65% of the roughly 670 donors were used in a later genetic analysis, which treated that subset as a discovery cohort. To predict cytomegalovirus infection status, the study brought together high-throughput TCR immunosequencing, statistical association of individual TCRs with disease status, and machine learning. The investigation overall reported the following: In an earlier analysis of approximately 590 of the donors, most TCR beta V segments were observed in productive rearrangements about 90% or about 30% of the time, broadly matching IMGT annotations. The presence/absence analyses assumed that sequencing depth was roughly uniform across donors, and that assumption may not be true. In a later analysis, HLA-associated TCR beta chains showed more clonal expansion and lower generation probabilities than non-associated chains that were equally common. For the cohort, immune exposure information was limited to CMV serostatus. In a later analysis, the rate of TCR association differed among HLA loci, with DRB1 alleles having the most associated TCRs and HLA-C alleles having the fewest. Because counts were too low, roughly 18 rarely observed V segments, including chromosome 9 orphons, were left out of the earlier analysis of a few hundred of the donors. Assigning TCR associations to individual alleles was difficult when HLA alleles, especially DR and DQ, strongly co-occurred. Across donors, most TCR sequences were observed very rarely, whereas some public TCRs were present in many individuals. According to a later analysis, most CMV-associated TCR beta chains appeared to be HLA-restricted, and the HLA associations seemed to be driven largely by CMV exposure. A further reported finding was that TCR beta sequences accurately predicted the HLA-A and HLA-B alleles for most subjects in the first cohort. Because HLA typing was missing for some donors at each locus, association tests included only the typed subset. Specific HLA alleles were associated with roughly 17,000 TCR beta sequences at a false discovery rate of 0.05 in a later analysis. In a later genetic analysis, fewer N-insertions in productive TCRs were reported among donors in an Asian-associated ancestry cluster than the roughly 700-donor mean. In a later genetic analysis, a missense DCLRE1C variant was associated with V-gene and J-gene trimming of TCR beta chains, and the association was replicated in an independent cohort. The cohort was sequenced for TCR beta chains only, and without alpha or paired-chain data the features that could be detected were limited. A total of about 180 TCR beta chains were listed by the study as associated with cytomegalovirus. It was suggested by the authors that the approach could potentially be generalized to other disease states and immunological phenotypes. A later analysis reported that several top co-occurrence clusters appeared linked to parvovirus B19, influenza, CMV and Epstein-Barr virus. The sequencing pipeline was judged likely to have produced a cluster of highly shared sequence variants as a technical artifact. The classifier was reported to diagnose cytomegalovirus status with high specificity and sensitivity in both the original cohort and the validation cohort. A few of the identified cytomegalovirus-associated TCR beta chains were confirmed in vitro to be specific for cytomegalovirus antigens. Linkage disequilibrium might explain the correlated functional status among segregating V segments, but an unknown experimental factor could not be ruled out. The 87-base-pair reads could not distinguish some IMGT-functional V segments, including TRBV6-2 and TRBV6-3, so those segments were excluded.

On this clone itself: Its antigen remains unidentified. Base qualities are not recorded, but no much larger clone differs from it by a single base.

CDR1 and CDR2 were assigned from the germline V gene as LGHNA and YNFKEQ. The germline V and J ends show losses of 0 bases and 4 bases respectively, and no gene match explains 5 bases of the junction. Measured from the cysteine to the phenylalanine, the CDR3 is 16 residues long. The kept DNA is CDR3 alone, 48 bases in frame from the first base. The cohort was made up of under 800 healthy bone marrow donors. All cohort members were sampled while nominally healthy, although unrecorded immune exposures were likely present. The donor was CMV seropositive and was included in the group of 250 to 300 seropositive cohort members. A peripheral blood sample was provided by each donor, and peripheral blood mononuclear cells were used for TCR beta sequencing. Genomic DNA extraction from the blood cell samples was performed with the Qiagen DNeasy Blood Extraction Kit. The receptor library was made with the immunoSEQ multiplex PCR assay. For the multiplex PCR, a mixture combining 60 forward primers for TCR Vbeta segments and 13 reverse primers for TCR Jbeta segments was used. The CDR3 region of rearranged TCR beta genes was amplified from genomic DNA with a multiplex PCR assay. Amplified TCR beta libraries were sequenced as 87-base-pair reads on the Illumina HiSeq System. On the study's bioinformatics: Across the roughly 700 repertoires, a later analysis counted around 80 million unique TCR beta chains, some 11 million of which were shared by at least two donors. A nearest-neighbor algorithm error-corrected the raw reads and collapsed the reads into unique sequences, merging closely related sequences to remove PCR and sequencing errors. CDR3 sequences were aligned to IMGT reference sequences to assign V, D and J gene segments. For a sequence to be retained, at least a six-nucleotide match to both a V gene segment and a J gene segment was required. A rearrangement counted as productive if the CDR3 had no stop codons and remained in frame with V and J, and every other rearrangement counted as non-productive. Following IMGT convention, CDR3 was defined as the stretch from the second conserved V-encoded cysteine to the conserved J-encoded phenylalanine. In an earlier analysis of roughly 580 of the donors, sequences lacking an unambiguous match to a single V gene segment were excluded. In an earlier analysis of 587 of the donors, V segments were called functional above 56.7% productive rearrangements and were called segregating when the between-donor standard deviation exceeded 5%. To diagnose cytomegalovirus status from the catalog of TCR beta chain sequences, a statistical classification framework was built. In a later analysis, TCR nucleotide sequences were compared against IMGT/GENE-DB human TR gene sequences so that V and J genes could be assigned. A later analysis assigned CDR3 sequences and most-parsimonious VDJ recombination scenarios with the TCRdist pipeline. In a later analysis, each TCR beta chain was defined by its CDR3 amino acid sequence together with its V-gene family, and reads lacking a unique V-gene family were excluded. A later analysis removed nearly 600 highly shared, low-generation-probability nucleotide sequences to deal with suspected cross-contamination and a sequencing artifact. In a later analysis, a clonal expansion index was calculated for each public chain from normalized within-repertoire ranks of inferred template counts. In a later analysis, generation probabilities were computed using a VDJ recombination model fitted to out-of-frame rearrangements, and the results were checked against IGoR. A later analysis scored TCR-TCR, TCR-HLA and TCR-CMV co-occurrence with hypergeometric tests, applying a repertoire-size bias correction to TCR pairs. False discovery rates were estimated in a later analysis by permuting HLA or CMV assignments 20 times. In a later analysis, co-occurring TCRs were grouped using DBSCAN, and TCRdist sequence similarity was added for clustering within HLA-allele-positive subsets. Repertoires with fewer than 30,000 or more than 120,000 public chains, plus five repertoires with anomalous nucleotide sharing, were excluded from co-occurrence clustering. The table comes from immuneACCESS by way of TCRdb, which keeps in-frame sequences with V and J called. Part of the clones is missing from these tables; in studies checked, under half for an unresolved V gene and the rest for unknown reasons. V and J calls plus clone size are reproduced from that table; the DNA served to infer D and trimming. The sample table records some 150,000 clones; approximately 86% of these occur just once. About 6.4% of the sample is taken by the ten largest.

The material sequenced was PBMCs. The receptor's source is a woman in her 50s in good health and CMV-seropositive. The chain uses TRBV4-2 and TRBJ2-7; the junction holds 11 bases that match TRBD2. The DNA reads TGTGCCAGCAGCCAAGATAGGCTAGCGGGGGGATACGAGCAGTACTTC. This gives the protein CASSQDRLAGGYEQYF.